This T cell receptor (beta chain) was retrieved from a study of shared clonotypes between healthy human individuals. Across the study: Donor ages ranged 18 to 49 years: a couple of women, a few men. Each donor's CD8 memory used one plate, CD8 naive two, each CD4 subset three.

Every subset had its genomic DNA shared out evenly among several immunoSEQ plates. The data were produced by immunoSEQ multiplex PCR, yet TCRdb's version contains in-frame clones alone and is incomplete. The sample lists about 320,000 clones, around 87% occurring once. This TCR was recovered from a man between 18 and 29 years old in good health. Material for sequencing was memory CD8+ T cells sorted from blood. The subset was: CD45RO+ cells pooled with CCR7-negative TemRA cells.

CDR3 sequence: CASSQLAGGSEQFF. The CDR3 bases are TGCGCCAGCAGCCAATTAGCGGGAGGGAGTGAGCAGTTCTTC. The chain carries TRBV4-1 and TRBJ2-1; 11 bases fit TRBD2. CDR3 length: 14 amino acids. Germline lookup yields CDR1 MGHRA and CDR2 YSYEKL. V was clipped by 2 bases and J by 9 bases; unmatched bases: 3.